Given below is one T cell receptor (beta chain) in context. Its target is not known. Losses at the gene ends were 2 bases for V and 4 bases for J; bases not matched to a gene: 2. Looked up from germline, CDR1 is SGHTA and CDR2 is FQGNSA. This CDR3 comprises 14 residues. This sample stems from a study of cytomegalovirus exposure and HLA in healthy donors. 13 Jbeta primers and 60 Vbeta primers were used for the PCR. Produced via immunoSEQ multiplex PCR; TCRdb's table is partial and in-frame only. The profile shows some 91,000 clones, around nine tenths of them singletons. Study conclusions and caveats: DRB1 showed the most TCR associations and HLA-C the fewest in a later analysis, as rates varied by HLA locus.

The sequence came from a man between 25 and 39 years old in good health and CMV-seropositive. Material: PBMCs. The rearrangement uses TRBV7-2 and TRBJ1-1; 9 bases agree with TRBD1. CDR3 in amino acids: CASSLTGGGTEAFF. In DNA, the CDR3 is TGTGCCAGCAGCTTAACAGGGGGCGGCACTGAAGCTTTCTTT. Drawing the rest from reference TRBV7-2 and TRBJ1-1, the complete variable domain is GAGVSQSPSNKVTEKGKDVELRCDPISGHTALYWYRQSLGQGLEFLIYFQGNSAPDKSGLPSDRFSAERTGGSVSTLTIQRTQQEDSAVYLCASSLTGGGTEAFFGQGTRLTVV.